Sequencing of this TCR beta chain was carried out in a study of blood T cell repertoires in COVID-19. Generated by immunoSEQ multiplex PCR, the TCRdb table keeps only in-frame clones and is missing some. Among about 36,000 clones listed, just under 80% were seen once. Per the germline V gene, CDR1 is MDHEN and CDR2 is SYDVKM. This CDR3 has 14 residues. J lost 5 bases, V lost 4 bases, and 7 bases had no gene match. The receptor comes from a man aged 55 to 70 with acute or convalescent COVID-19. The chain employs TRBV28 and TRBJ2-7; 8 bases line up with TRBD1. Source material: peripheral blood. The CDR3 nucleotides read TGTGCCAGCAGTTCACGACAGGGGTTCCACGAGCAGTACTTC. Translated, it gives CASSSRQGFHEQYF.